The 13 T cell receptor beta chains below were found in one sample sequenced in a study of vaccination effects on CD4 cells after COVID-19. Only in-frame clones appear in the TCRdb table, and some are missing; sequencing was by immunoSEQ multiplex PCR. The sample lists tens of thousands of clones, approximately 69% occurring once. The ViraFEST assay expanded antigen-specific CD4+ T cells with viral peptide pools before sequencing. Following an approximately ten-day culture, CD4+ T cells were purified. All participants had two doses of either the BNT162b2 or mRNA-1273 vaccine. These receptors have no identified antigens. The sample in question was CD4+ T cells from PBMCs cultured with SARS-CoV-2 spike peptides, obtained after COVID-19 vaccination. The receptors were sampled from a human donor who received a COVID-19 vaccine.

The chain has TRBV3-1 (or the pseudogene TRBV3-2) and TRBJ1-1, with TRBD1 matching over 7 bases. The CDR3 is made up of 16 amino acids. The trim removed 1 base at V and 0 bases at J, leaving 5 bases unmatched. Germline V lookup: CDR1 LGHDT, CDR2 YNNKEL (reference sequence). The CDR3 protein is CASSQGAGGMNTEAFF. For the CDR3, the DNA is TGTGCCAGCAGCCAAGGAGCAGGGGGTATGAACACTGAAGCTTTCTTT.

This rearrangement joins TRBV30 to TRBJ1-1; TRBD1 aligns across 8 bases. Trimming cost V 3 bases and J 0 bases; bases outside gene matches: 3. Germline values: CDR1 GTSNPN, CDR2 SVGIG (reference sequence). The length of the CDR3 is 14 residues. The CDR3 here is CAWRQGVMNTEAFF. CDR3 DNA: TGTGCCTGGAGACAGGGGGTGATGAACACTGAAGCTTTCTTT.

The V and J genes are TRBV15 and TRBJ1-3, with D hard to call. The germline CDR1 and CDR2 sequences are LNHNV and YYDKDF (reference sequence). V gave up 5 bases and J gave up 0 bases, with 11 bases separating them. The CDR3 extends over 15 amino acids. CDR3 coding DNA: TGTGCCACCAGCTTCCCTCAAGTCTCTGGAAACACCATATATTTT. It codes for CATSFPQVSGNTIYF.

The chain uses TRBV6-5 and TRBJ2-1; tentative D call: TRBD2 (5 bases). Germline CDR1 MNHEY, CDR2 SVGAGI. Trimming pared 4 bases from V and 9 bases from J, leaving 16 bases between. There are 14 residues in the CDR3. DNA of the CDR3: TGTGCCAGCAGTTTGATGCTAGGGAGTTTTGAGCAGTTCTTC. This gives the protein CASSLMLGSFEQFF.

This chain joins TRBV10-3 and TRBJ1-5, with D unresolved. With 0 bases removed from V and 0 bases from J, the gap between germline ends came to 6 bases. Germline CDR1 reads ENHRY; CDR2 reads SYGVKD. The CDR3 has 15 amino acids. CDR3 bases: TGTGCCATCAGTGAGTCATCAGATAGCAATCAGCCCCAGCATTTT. The encoded protein is CAISESSDSNQPQHF.

The chain uses TRBV7-9 and TRBJ2-5; TRBD1 aligns across 7 bases. The CDR3 loop spans 15 amino acids. Per the germline V gene, CDR1 is SEHNR and CDR2 is FQNEAQ (reference sequence). The V and J ends lost 7 bases and 2 bases, in that order; junction bases with no gene match: 10. The CDR3 loop reads CASTPFGRGQETQYF. Here the CDR3 DNA reads TGTGCCAGCACCCCTTTCGGCAGGGGGCAAGAGACCCAGTACTTC.

The chain combines TRBV27 with TRBJ1-1, with D possibly being TRBD1 (6 bases). Germline V gives CDR1 MNHEY, CDR2 SMNVEV (reference sequence). The V end lost 5 bases, the J end lost 7 bases, and 20 bases lay between the germline ends. The CDR3 has 15 residues. CDR3 coding DNA: TGTGCCAGCAGTCCCCGAGGGAGGGGGTTTCTTGAAGCTTTCTTT. Residues: CASSPRGRGFLEAFF.

The CDR3 loop reads CASSKESSGANVLTF. The CDR3 nucleotides read TGTGCCAGCAGCAAAGAGAGTAGTGGGGCCAACGTCCTGACTTTC. V and J are TRBV21-1 and TRBJ2-6; the table's D gene call, TRBD2, was not cross checked with the DNA. TRBV21-1 is shown as a pseudogene. The CDR3 length is 15 residues.

The chain links TRBV7-2 to TRBJ2-7; the match to TRBD2 covers 9 bases. Germline CDR1 SGHTA, CDR2 FQGNSA. The length of the CDR3 is 14 residues. V lost 2 bases, J lost 3 bases, and 2 bases stayed unmatched. Here the CDR3 reads CASSLYSGSYEQYF. For the CDR3, the DNA is TGTGCCAGCAGCTTATATAGCGGGAGCTACGAGCAGTACTTC.

This rearrangement joins TRBV18 to TRBJ2-7; D not certain. The germline gives CDR1 KGHSH, CDR2 LQKENI. The CDR3 is 12 residues long. Trimming shortened V by 4 bases and J by 5 bases, and 9 bases separated the two germline ends. The CDR3 protein is CASSLGLNEQYF. CDR3 in DNA: TGTGCCAGCTCACTCGGGTTAAACGAGCAGTACTTC.

This clone was seen once. The V call is TRBV2, the J call TRBJ1-1; possibly TRBD1 for D (6 bases). CDR1 is SNHLY, CDR2 FYNNEI, per germline. V was cut by 7 bases and J by 4 bases, with 19 bases left in between. The CDR3 covers 15 residues. CDR3 region: CASTWTDFLATEAFF. The CDR3 region has the DNA TGTGCCAGCACATGGACAGATTTCTTGGCCACTGAAGCTTTCTTT.

The chain carries TRBV29-1 and TRBJ2-7; D gene unclear. Germline V gene data show CDR1 as SQVTM and CDR2 as ANQGSEA. V dropped 6 bases and J dropped 0 bases, with 12 bases sitting between them. The CDR3 is 13 residues long. The CDR3 DNA is TGCAGCGTCATAGATTTGAGCTCCTACGAGCAGTACTTC. Translating it yields CSVIDLSSYEQYF.

The chain recombines TRBV6-5 with TRBJ2-1; D perhaps matches TRBD2 (5 bases). Germline lookup yields CDR1 MNHEY and CDR2 SVGAGI. The CDR3 runs to 14 residues. V lost 10 bases, J lost 0 bases, and 13 bases lay in between. The CDR3 DNA reads TGTGCCATCTCAGCGGCAGACTCCTACAATGAGCAGTTCTTC. This translates into CAISAADSYNEQFF.